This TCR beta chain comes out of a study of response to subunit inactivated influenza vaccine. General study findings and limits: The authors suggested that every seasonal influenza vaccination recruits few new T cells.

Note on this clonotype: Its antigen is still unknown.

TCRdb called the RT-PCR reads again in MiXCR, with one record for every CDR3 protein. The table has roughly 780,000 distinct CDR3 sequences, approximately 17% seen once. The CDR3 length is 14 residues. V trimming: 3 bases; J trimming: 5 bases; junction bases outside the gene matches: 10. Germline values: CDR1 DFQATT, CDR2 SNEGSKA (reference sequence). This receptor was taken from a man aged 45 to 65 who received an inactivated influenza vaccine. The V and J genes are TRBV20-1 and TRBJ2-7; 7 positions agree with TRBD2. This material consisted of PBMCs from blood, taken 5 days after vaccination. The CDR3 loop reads CSASALAPSHEQYF. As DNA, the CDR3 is TGCAGTGCTAGTGCACTAGCGCCAAGTCACGAGCAGTACTTC.